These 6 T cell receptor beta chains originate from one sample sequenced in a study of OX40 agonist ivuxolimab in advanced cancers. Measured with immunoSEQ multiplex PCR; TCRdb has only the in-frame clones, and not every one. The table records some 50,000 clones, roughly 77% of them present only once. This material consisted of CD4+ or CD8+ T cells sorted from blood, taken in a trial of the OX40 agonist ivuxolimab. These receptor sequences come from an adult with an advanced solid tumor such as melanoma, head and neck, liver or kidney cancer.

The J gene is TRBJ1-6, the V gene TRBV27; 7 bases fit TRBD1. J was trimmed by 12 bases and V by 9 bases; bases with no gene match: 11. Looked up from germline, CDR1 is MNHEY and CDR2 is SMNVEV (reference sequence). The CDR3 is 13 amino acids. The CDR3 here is CASKTGQQGPLHF. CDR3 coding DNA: TGTGCCAGTAAGACAGGGCAGCAGGGACCCCTCCACTTT.

CDR3 amino acids: CASSPRDDYGYTF. Written as DNA, the CDR3 is TGTGCCAGCTCACCAAGGGACGACTATGGCTACACCTTC. The chain has TRBV18 and TRBJ1-2; D possibly corresponds to TRBD1 (5 bases). Germline CDR1 KGHSH, CDR2 LQKENI. Trimming removed 2 bases at V and 3 bases at J, with 7 bases between. CDR3 length equals 13 residues.

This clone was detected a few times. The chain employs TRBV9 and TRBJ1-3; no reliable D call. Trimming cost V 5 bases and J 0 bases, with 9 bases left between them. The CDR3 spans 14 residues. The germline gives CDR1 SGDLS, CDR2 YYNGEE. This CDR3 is CASRKESSGNTIYF. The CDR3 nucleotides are TGTGCCAGCAGGAAAGAGAGCTCTGGAAACACCATATATTTT.

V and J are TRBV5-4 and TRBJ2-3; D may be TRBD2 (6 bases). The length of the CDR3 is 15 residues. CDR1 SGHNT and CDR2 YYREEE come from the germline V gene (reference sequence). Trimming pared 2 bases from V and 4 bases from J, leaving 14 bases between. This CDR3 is CASSLGPAGPDTQYF. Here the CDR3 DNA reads TGTGCCAGCAGCTTAGGGCCCGCGGGGCCAGATACGCAGTATTTT.

The CDR3 here is CASSGAGLDGYRTDTQYF. CDR3 DNA sequence: TGTGCCAGCAGCGGTGCGGGTCTAGACGGGTATCGCACAGATACGCAGTATTTT. The V and J genes are TRBV5-6 and TRBJ2-3, with D possibly being TRBD2 (5 bases). The CDR3 length is 18 residues. With 4 bases removed from V and 1 base from J, the gap between germline ends came to 22 bases. Germline loops: CDR1 SGHDT, CDR2 YYEEEE.

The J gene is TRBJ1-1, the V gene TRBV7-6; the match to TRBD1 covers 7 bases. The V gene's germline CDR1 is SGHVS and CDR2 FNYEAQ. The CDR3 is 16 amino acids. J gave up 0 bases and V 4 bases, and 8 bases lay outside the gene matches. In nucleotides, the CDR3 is TGTGCCAGCAGCTCCGGAGGGACAGTAATGAACACTGAAGCTTTCTTT. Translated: CASSSGGTVMNTEAFF.